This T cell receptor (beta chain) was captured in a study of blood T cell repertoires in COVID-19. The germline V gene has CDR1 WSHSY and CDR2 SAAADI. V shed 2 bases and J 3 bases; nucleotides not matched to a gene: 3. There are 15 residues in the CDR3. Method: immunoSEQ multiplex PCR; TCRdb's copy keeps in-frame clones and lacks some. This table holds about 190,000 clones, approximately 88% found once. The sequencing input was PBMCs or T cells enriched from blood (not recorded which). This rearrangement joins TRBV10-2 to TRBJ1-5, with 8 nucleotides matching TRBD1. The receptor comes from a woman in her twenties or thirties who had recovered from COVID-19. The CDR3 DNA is TGCGCCAGCAGTGAGGGACAGGGACACAATCAGCCCCAGCATTTT. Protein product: CASSEGQGHNQPQHF.